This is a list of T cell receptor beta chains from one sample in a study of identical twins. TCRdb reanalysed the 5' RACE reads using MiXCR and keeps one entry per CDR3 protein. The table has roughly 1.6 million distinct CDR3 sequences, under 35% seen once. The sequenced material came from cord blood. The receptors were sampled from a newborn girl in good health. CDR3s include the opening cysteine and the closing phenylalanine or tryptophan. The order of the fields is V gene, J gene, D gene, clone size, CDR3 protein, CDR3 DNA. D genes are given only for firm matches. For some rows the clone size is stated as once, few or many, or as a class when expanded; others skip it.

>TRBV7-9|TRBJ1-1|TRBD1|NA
CASSLAQGANGEAFF
TGTGCCAGCAGCTTAGCGCAGGGGGCCAATGGTGAAGCTTTCTTT
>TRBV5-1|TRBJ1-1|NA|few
CASSSATSSRNTEAFF
TGCGCCAGCAGCTCAGCCACCTCGTCCAGGAACACTGAAGCTTTCTTT
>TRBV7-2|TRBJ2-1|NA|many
CASSFAQGYNEQFF
TGTGCCAGCAGCTTTGCACAGGGATACAATGAGCAGTTCTTC
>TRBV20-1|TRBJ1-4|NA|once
CSARGWGQAEKLFF
TGCAGTGCTAGGGGTTGGGGGCAAGCTGAAAAACTGTTTTTT
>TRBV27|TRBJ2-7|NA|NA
CASSSGHPDYEQYF
TGTGCCAGCAGCTCCGGGCACCCAGACTACGAGCAGTACTTC
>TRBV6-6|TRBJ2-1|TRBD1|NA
CASSLRRDRGQETQFF
TGTGCCAGCAGTTTACGTCGGGACAGGGGCCAAGAGACCCAGTTCTTC
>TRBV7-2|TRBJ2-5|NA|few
CASSWSTLETQYF
TGTGCCAGCAGCTGGTCTACCCTAGAGACCCAGTACTTC
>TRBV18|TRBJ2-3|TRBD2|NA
CASSSRSGRSYDTQYF
TGTGCCAGCTCCTCGAGGAGCGGGAGGTCCTACGATACGCAGTATTTT
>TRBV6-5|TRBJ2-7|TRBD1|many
CASSYAGGYEQYF
TGTGCCAGCAGTTATGCAGGGGGCTACGAGCAGTACTTC
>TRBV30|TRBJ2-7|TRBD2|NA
CAWSVFYGRGSYEQYF
TGTGCCTGGAGTGTATTTTACGGGCGGGGGTCCTACGAGCAGTACTTC
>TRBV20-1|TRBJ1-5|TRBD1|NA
CSASATGAPNQPQHF
TGCAGTGCTAGTGCAACAGGGGCCCCCAATCAGCCCCAGCATTTT
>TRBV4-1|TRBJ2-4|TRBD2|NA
CASSQVSGRASYERYF
TGCGCCAGCAGCCAAGTGAGCGGGAGGGCCTCCTACGAGCGGTACTTC
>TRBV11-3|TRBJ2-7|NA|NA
CASSLGPSREQYF
TGTGCCAGCAGCTTAGGACCCTCCCGCGAGCAGTACTTC
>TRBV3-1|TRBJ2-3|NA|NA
CASSQPTLTSTDTQYF
TGTGCCAGCAGCCAACCAACTCTGACTAGCACAGATACGCAGTATTTT
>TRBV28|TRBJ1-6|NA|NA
CTSSFRQANSPLHF
TGTACCAGCAGTTTCCGACAGGCCAATTCACCCCTCCACTTT
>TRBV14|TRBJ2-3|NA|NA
CASSQHWRDTQYF
TGTGCCAGCAGCCAACACTGGCGGGATACGCAGTATTTT
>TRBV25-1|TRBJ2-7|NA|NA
CASSARRGASYEQYF
TGTGCCAGCAGTGCCAGACGGGGGGCCTCCTACGAGCAGTACTTC
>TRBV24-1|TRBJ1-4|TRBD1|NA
CATSDLGTGGEKLFF
TGTGCCACCAGTGATTTGGGGACAGGGGGCGAAAAACTGTTTTTT
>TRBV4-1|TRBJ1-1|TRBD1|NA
CASSDTLRGHRSRTEAFF
TGCGCCAGCAGCGACACCCTCAGGGGGCACAGAAGTCGTACTGAAGCTTTCTTT
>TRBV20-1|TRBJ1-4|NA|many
CSARAGEKLFF
TGCAGTGCTAGAGCGGGGGAAAAACTGTTTTTT
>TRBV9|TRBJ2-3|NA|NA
CAVPLGPGTDTQYF
TGTGCGGTACCCCTCGGGCCTGGCACAGATACGCAGTATTTT
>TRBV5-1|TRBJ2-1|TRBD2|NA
CASSSGGSPYNEQFF
TGCGCCAGCAGCTCCGGCGGGAGCCCCTACAATGAGCAGTTCTTC
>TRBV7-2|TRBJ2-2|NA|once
CASSLAWRVAGTGELFF
TGTGCCAGCAGCTTAGCTTGGAGGGTGGCGGGCACCGGGGAGCTGTTTTTT
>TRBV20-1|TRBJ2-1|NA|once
CSAMGAPPRDNEQFF
TGCAGTGCTATGGGCGCCCCTCCGAGGGACAATGAGCAGTTCTTC
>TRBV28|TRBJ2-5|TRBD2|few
CASQKASGRYQETQYF
TGTGCCAGCCAAAAGGCCAGCGGGAGGTATCAAGAGACCCAGTACTTC
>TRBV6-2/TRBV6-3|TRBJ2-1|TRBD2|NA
CASTHGREEFF
TGTGCCAGCACCCACGGGCGGGAGGAGTTCTTC
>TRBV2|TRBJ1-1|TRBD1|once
CASSSQGIDTEAFF
TGTGCCAGCAGTTCACAGGGGATCGACACTGAAGCTTTCTTT
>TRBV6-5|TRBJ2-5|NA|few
CASSQSQTQYF
TGTGCCAGCAGCCAAAGCCAGACCCAGTACTTC
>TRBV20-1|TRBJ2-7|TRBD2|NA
CSARDQTSGRYEQYF
TGCAGTGCTAGAGATCAGACTAGCGGGAGGTACGAGCAGTACTTC
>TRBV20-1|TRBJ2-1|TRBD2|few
CSASRTSSGTYNEQFF
TGCAGTGCTTCCAGAACCAGTAGCGGGACCTACAATGAGCAGTTCTTC
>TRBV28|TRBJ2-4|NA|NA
CASSRQVVLAKNIQYF
TGTGCCAGCAGTCGCCAGGTCGTTTTAGCCAAAAACATTCAGTACTTC
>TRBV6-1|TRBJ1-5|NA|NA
CASSDLRGGDPPQHF
TGTGCCAGCAGTGATCTCCGAGGGGGAGATCCGCCCCAGCATTTT
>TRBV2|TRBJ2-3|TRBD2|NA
CATASGIPTDTQYF
TGTGCCACCGCTAGCGGGATCCCCACAGATACGCAGTATTTT
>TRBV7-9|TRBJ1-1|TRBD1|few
CASSLAGDREAFF
TGTGCCAGCAGCTTAGCGGGGGACAGGGAGGCTTTCTTT
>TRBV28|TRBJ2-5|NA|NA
CASSLPRAHLQETQYF
TGTGCCAGCAGTTTGCCCAGGGCCCATCTCCAAGAGACCCAGTACTTC
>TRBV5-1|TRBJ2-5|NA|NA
CASSLGSGSGTQYF
TGCGCCAGCAGCTTGGGGTCCGGGAGTGGGACCCAGTACTTC
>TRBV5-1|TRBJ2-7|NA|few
CASSLSRREQYF
TGCGCCAGCAGCTTGTCGCGGCGAGAGCAGTACTTC
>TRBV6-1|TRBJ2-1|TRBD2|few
CASSSQPTSVYNEQFF
TGTGCCAGCAGTTCGCAACCGACTAGCGTGTACAATGAGCAGTTCTTC
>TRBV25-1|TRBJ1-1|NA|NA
CASSEAVRGYTEAFF
TGTGCCAGCAGTGAAGCGGTCAGGGGATACACTGAAGCTTTCTTT
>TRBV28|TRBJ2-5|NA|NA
CASSSRVETQYF
TGTGCCAGCAGTTCCAGGGTTGAGACCCAGTACTTC
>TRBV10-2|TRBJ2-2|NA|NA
CASSMAGTGELFF
TGCGCCAGCAGTATGGCGGGCACCGGGGAGCTGTTTTTT
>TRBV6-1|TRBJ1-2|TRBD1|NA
CASRKTGGGYTF
TGTGCCAGCAGGAAGACAGGGGGTGGCTACACCTTC
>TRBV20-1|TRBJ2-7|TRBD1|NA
CSAGDHGTAYEQYF
TGCAGTGCTGGAGATCATGGGACAGCCTACGAGCAGTACTTC
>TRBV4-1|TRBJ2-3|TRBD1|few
CASSQDEETGGTDTQYF
TGCGCCAGCAGCCAAGATGAGGAAACAGGGGGGACAGATACGCAGTATTTT
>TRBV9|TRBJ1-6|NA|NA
CASSVGGGPGSPPHF
TGTGCCAGCAGCGTAGGTGGGGGTCCAGGTTCACCCCCCCACTTT
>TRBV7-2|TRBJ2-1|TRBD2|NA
CASSSGGLAGYNEQFF
TGTGCCAGCAGCTCAGGGGGGCTAGCGGGATACAATGAGCAGTTCTTC
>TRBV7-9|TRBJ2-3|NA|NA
CASSPGTFQYF
TGTGCCAGCAGCCCCGGGACATTCCAGTATTTT
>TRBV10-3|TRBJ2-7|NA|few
CAISGSQVEQYF
TGTGCCATCAGTGGATCACAGGTTGAGCAGTACTTC